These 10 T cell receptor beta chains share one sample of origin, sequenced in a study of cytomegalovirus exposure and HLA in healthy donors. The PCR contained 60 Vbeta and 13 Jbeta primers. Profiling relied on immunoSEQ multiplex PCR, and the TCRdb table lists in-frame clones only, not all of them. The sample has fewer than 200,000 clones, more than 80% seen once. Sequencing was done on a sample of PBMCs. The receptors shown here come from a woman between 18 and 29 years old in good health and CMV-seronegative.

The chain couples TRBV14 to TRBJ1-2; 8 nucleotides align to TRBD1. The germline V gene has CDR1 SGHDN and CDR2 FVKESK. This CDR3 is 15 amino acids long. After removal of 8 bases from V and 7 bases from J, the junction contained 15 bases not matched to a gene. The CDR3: CASLKTGQGLGGYTF. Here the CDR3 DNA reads TGTGCCAGCCTAAAAACCGGACAGGGCCTAGGTGGCTACACCTTC.

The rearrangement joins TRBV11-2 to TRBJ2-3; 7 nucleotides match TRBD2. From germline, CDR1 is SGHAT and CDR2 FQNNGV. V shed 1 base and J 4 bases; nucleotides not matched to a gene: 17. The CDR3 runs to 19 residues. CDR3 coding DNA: TGTGCCAGCAGCTTAGGTCGATACTTAGCGGGCGGTGAGGCAGATACGCAGTATTTT. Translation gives CASSLGRYLAGGEADTQYF.

This chain's CDR3 is CASSLPWGAEAFF. CDR3 nucleotide sequence: TGTGCCAGCAGCCTACCCTGGGGGGCTGAAGCTTTCTTT. The chain recombines TRBV6-5 with TRBJ1-1; possibly TRBD1 for D (5 bases). V lost 6 bases and J lost 6, with 14 bases in between. The CDR3 has 13 amino acids. Germline CDR1 reads MNHEY; CDR2 reads SVGAGI.

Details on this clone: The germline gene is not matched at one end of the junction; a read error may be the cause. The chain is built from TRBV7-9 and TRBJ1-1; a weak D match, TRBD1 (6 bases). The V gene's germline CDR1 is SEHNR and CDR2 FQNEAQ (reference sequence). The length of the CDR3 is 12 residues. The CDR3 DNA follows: TGTTCCAGCAGCCCCGACAGGAAGGAAGCTTTCTTT. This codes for CSSSPDRKEAFF.

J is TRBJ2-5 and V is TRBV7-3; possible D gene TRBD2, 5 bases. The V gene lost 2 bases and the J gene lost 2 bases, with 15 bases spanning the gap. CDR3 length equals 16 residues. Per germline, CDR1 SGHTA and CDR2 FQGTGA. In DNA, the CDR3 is TGTGCCAGCAGCTTAGTTAGGGCCCGGGGACAAGAGACCCAGTACTTC. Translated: CASSLVRARGQETQYF.

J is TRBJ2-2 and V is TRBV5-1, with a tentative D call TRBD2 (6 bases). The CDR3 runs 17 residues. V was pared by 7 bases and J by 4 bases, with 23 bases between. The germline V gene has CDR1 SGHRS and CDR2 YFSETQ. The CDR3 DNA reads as TGCGCCAGCGAGAAGGTAGCGGATCTGCGCGGCACCGGGGAGCTGTTTTTT. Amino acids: CASEKVADLRGTGELFF.

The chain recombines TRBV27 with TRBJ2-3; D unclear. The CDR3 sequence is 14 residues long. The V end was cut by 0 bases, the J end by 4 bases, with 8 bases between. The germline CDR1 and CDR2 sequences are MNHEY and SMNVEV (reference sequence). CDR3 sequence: CASSLSSGADTQYF. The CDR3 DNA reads TGTGCCAGCAGTTTATCCTCAGGCGCAGATACGCAGTATTTT.

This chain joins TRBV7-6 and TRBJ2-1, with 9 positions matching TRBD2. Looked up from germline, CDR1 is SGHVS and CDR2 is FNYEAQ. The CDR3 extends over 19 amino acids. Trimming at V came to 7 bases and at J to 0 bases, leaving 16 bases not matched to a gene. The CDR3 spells CASTNGSSGIRGSYNEQFF. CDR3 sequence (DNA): TGTGCCAGCACGAATGGCTCTAGCGGGATCCGGGGCTCCTACAATGAGCAGTTCTTC. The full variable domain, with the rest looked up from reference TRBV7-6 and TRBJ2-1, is GAGVSQSPRYKVTKRGQDVALRCDPISGHVSLYWYRQALGQGPEFLTYFNYEAQQDKSGLPNDRFSAERPEGSISTLTIQRTEQRDSAMYRCASTNGSSGIRGSYNEQFFGPGTRLTVL.

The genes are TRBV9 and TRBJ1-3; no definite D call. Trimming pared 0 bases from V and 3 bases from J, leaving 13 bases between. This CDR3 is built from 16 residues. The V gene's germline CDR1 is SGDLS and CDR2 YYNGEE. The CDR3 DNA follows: TGTGCCAGCAGCGTAGGTCCAGGTATTGGTGGAAACACCATATATTTT. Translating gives CASSVGPGIGGNTIYF.

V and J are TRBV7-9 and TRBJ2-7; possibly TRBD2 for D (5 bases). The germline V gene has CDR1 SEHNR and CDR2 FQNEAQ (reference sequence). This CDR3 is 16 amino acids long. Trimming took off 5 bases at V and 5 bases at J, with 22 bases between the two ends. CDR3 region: CASSPSPGIPYHEQYF. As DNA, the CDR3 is TGTGCCAGCAGCCCGTCACCGGGAATTCCGTACCACGAGCAGTACTTC.